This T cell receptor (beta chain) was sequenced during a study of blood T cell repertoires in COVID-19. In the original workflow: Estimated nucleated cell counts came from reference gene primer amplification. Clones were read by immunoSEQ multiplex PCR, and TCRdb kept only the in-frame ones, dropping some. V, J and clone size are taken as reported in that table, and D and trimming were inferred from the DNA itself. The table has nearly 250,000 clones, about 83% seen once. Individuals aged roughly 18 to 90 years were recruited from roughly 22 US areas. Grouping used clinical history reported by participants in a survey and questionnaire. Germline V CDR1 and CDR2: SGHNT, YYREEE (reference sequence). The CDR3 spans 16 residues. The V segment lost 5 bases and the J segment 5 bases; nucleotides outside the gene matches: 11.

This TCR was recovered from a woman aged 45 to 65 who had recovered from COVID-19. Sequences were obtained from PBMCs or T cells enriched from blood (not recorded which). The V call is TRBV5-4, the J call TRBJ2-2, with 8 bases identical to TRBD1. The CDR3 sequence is CASSSTGGSRTGELFF. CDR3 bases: TGTGCCAGCAGTTCCACAGGGGGTTCTCGGACCGGGGAGCTGTTTTTT.